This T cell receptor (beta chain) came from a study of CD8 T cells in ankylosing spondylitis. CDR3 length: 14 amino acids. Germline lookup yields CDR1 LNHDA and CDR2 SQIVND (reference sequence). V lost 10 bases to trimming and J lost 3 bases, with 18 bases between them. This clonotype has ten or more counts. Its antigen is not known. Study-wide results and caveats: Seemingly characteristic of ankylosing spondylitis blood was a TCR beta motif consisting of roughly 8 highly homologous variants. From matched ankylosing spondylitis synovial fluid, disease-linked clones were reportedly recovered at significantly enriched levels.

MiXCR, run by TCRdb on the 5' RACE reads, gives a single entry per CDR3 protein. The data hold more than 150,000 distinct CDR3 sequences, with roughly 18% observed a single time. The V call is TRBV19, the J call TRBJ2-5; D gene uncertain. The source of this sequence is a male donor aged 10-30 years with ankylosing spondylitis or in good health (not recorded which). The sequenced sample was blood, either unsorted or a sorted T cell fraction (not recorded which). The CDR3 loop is CATRPYGSKETQYF. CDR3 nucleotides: TGTGCCACAAGGCCCTACGGGTCGAAAGAGACCCAGTACTTC. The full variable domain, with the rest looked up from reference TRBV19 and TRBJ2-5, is DGGITQSPKYLFRKEGQNVTLSCEQNLNHDAMYWYRQDPGQGLRLIYYSQIVNDFQKGDIAEGYSVSREKKESFPLTVTSAQKNPTAFYLCATRPYGSKETQYFGPGTRLLVL.